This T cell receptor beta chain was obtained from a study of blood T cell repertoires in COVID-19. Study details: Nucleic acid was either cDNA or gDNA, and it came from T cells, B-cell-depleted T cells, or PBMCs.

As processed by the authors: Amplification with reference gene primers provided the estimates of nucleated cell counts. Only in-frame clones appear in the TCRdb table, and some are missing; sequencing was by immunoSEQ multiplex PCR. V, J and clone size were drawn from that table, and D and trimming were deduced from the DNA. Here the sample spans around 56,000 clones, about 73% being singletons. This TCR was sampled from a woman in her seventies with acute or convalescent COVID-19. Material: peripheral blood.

The CDR3 sequence: CASGSGLAGGQETQYF. CDR3 nucleotides: TGTGCTAGTGGTTCCGGACTAGCGGGGGGACAAGAGACCCAGTACTTC. V is TRBV12-5 and J is TRBJ2-5, with 14 bases fitting TRBD2. This CDR3 is built from 16 residues. CDR1 and CDR2 from the germline V gene are LGHNT and FRNRAP. The J segment lost 2 bases and the V segment lost 4 bases, leaving 3 bases of the junction unmatched.